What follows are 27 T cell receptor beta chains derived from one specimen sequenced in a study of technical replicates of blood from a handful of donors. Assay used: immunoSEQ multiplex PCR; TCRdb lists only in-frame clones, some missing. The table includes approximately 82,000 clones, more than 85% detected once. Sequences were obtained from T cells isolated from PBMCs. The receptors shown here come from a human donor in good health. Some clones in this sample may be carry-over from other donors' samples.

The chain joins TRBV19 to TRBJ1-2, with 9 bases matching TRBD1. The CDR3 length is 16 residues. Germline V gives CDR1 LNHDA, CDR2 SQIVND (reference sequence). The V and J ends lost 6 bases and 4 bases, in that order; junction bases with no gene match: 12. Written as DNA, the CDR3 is TGTGCCAGTAGCCCATATGAGACAGGGGGATTCTATGGCTACACCTTC. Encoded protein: CASSPYETGGFYGYTF.

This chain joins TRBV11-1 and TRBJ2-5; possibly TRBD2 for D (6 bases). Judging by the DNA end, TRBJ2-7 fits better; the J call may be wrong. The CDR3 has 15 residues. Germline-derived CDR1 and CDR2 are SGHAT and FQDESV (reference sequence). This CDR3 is CASSWGDARSYEQYF. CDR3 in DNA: TGTGCCAGCTCTTGGGGGGACGCCCGCTCCTACGAGCAGTACTTC.

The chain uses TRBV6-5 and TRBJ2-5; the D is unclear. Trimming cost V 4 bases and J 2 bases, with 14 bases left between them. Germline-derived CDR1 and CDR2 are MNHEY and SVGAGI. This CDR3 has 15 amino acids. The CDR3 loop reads CASSWFVAAQETQYF. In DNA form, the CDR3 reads TGTGCCAGCAGTTGGTTTGTAGCAGCACAAGAGACCCAGTACTTC.

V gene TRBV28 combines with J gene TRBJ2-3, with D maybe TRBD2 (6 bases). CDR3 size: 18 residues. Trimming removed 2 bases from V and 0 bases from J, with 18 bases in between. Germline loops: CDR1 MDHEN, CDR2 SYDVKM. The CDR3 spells CASSLIGRRDQSTDTQYF. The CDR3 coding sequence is TGTGCCAGCAGTTTAATAGGGAGGCGGGACCAAAGCACAGATACGCAGTATTTT. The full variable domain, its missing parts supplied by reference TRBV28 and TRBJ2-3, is DVKVTQSSRYLVKRTGEKVFLECVQDMDHENMFWYRQDPGLGLRLIYFSYDVKMKEKGDIPEGYSVSREKKERFSLILESASTNQTSMYLCASSLIGRRDQSTDTQYFGPGTRLTVL.

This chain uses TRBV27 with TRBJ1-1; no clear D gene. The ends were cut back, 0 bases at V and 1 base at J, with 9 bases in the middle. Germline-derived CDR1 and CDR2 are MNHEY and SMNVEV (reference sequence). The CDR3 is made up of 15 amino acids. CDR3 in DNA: TGTGCCAGCAGTTTATCCTCAGGAAGGAACACTGAAGCTTTCTTT. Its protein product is CASSLSSGRNTEAFF.

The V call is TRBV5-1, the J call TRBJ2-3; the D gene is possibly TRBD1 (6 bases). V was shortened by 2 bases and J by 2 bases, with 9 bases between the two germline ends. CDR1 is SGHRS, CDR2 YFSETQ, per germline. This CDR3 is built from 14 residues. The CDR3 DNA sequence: TGCGCCAGCAGCTTAACAGGGATCACAGATACGCAGTATTTT. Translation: CASSLTGITDTQYF. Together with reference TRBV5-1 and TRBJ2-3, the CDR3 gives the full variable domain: KAGVTQTPRYLIKTRGQQVTLSCSPISGHRSVSWYQQTPGQGLQFLFEYFSETQRNKGNFPGRFSGRQFSNSRSEMNVSTLELGDSALYLCASSLTGITDTQYFGPGTRLTVL.

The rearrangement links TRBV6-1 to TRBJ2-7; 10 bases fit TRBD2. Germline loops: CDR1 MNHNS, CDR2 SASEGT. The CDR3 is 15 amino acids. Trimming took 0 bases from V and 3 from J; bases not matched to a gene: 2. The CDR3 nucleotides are TGTGCCAGCAGTGAAGCGTGGACTAGCGGCTACGAGCAGTACTTC. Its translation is CASSEAWTSGYEQYF.

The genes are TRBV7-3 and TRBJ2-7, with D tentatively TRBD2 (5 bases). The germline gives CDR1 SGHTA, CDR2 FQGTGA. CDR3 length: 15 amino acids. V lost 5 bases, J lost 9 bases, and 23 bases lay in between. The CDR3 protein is CASSPLGADPRAQYF. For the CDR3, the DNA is TGTGCCAGCAGCCCCCTCGGAGCGGACCCAAGGGCGCAGTACTTC.

CDR3 protein: CASSLRQGGEKLFF. CDR3 DNA sequence: TGCGCCAGCAGCCTGAGGCAGGGAGGCGAAAAACTGTTTTTT. This rearrangement joins TRBV4-1 to TRBJ1-4; the D gene is possibly TRBD1 (5 bases). Germline CDR1 and CDR2: MGHRA and YSYEKL. V was shortened by 4 bases and J by 8 bases, with 14 bases between the two germline ends. This CDR3 spans 14 amino acids.

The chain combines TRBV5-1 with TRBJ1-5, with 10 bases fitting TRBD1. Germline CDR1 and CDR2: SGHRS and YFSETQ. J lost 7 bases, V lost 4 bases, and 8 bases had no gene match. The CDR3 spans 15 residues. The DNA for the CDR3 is TGCGCCAGCAGCCCTGGGACAGGGGCTGACCAGCCCCAGCATTTT. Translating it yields CASSPGTGADQPQHF.

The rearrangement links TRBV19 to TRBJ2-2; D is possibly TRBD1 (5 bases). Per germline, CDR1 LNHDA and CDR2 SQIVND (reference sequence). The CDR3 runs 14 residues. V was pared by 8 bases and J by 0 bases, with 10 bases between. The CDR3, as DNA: TGTGCCAGTCTTTCAGGGACGAACACCGGGGAGCTGTTTTTT. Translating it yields CASLSGTNTGELFF.

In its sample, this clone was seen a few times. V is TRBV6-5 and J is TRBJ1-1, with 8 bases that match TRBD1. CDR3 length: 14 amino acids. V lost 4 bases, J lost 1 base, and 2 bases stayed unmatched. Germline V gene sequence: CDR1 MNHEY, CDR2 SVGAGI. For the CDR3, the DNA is TGTGCCAGCAGTTGGACAGGGCCGAACACTGAAGCTTTCTTT. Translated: CASSWTGPNTEAFF.

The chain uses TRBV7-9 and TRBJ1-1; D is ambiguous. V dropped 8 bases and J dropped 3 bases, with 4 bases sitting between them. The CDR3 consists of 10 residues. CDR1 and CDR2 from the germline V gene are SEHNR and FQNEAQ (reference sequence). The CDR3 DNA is TGTGCCAGCGCGGACACTGAAGCTTTCTTT. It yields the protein CASADTEAFF.

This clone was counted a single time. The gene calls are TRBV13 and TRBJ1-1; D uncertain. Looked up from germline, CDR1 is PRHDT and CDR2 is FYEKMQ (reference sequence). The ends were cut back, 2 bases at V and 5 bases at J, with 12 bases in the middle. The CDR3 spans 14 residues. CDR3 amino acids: CASSLPTRGTEAFF. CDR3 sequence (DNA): TGTGCCAGCAGCTTACCTACGCGAGGAACTGAAGCTTTCTTT.

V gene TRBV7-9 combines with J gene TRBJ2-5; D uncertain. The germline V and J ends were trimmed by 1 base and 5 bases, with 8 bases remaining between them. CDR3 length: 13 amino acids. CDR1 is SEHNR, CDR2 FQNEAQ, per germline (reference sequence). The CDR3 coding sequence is TGTGCCAGCAGCTTAGTACTTCGGGAGACCCAGTACTTC. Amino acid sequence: CASSLVLRETQYF.

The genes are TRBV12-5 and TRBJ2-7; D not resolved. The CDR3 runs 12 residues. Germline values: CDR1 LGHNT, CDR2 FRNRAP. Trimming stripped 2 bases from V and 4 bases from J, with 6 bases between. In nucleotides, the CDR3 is TGTGCTAGTGGTTTGAACGAGTACGAGCAGTACTTC. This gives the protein CASGLNEYEQYF.

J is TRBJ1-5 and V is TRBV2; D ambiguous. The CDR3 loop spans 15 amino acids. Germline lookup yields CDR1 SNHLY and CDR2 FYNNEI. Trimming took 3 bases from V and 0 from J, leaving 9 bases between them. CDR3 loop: CASSDGGISNQPQHF. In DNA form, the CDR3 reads TGTGCCAGCAGTGACGGAGGGATTAGCAATCAGCCCCAGCATTTT. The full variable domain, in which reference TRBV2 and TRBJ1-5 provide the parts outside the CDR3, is EPEVTQTPSHQVTQMGQEVILRCVPISNHLYFYWYRQILGQKVEFLVSFYNNEISEKSEIFDDQFSVERPDGSNFTLKIRSTKLEDSAMYFCASSDGGISNQPQHFGDGTRLSIL.

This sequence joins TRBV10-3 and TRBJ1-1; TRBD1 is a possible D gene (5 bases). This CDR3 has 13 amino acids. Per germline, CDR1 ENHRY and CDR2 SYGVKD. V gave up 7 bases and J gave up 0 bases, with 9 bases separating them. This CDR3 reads CAIIGALNTEAFF. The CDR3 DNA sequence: TGTGCCATCATTGGGGCCTTGAACACTGAAGCTTTCTTT.

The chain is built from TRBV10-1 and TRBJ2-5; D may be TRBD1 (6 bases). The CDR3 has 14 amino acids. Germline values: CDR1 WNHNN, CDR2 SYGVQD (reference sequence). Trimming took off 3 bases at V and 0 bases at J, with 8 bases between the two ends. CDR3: CASSDRGDQETQYF. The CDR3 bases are TGCGCCAGCAGTGACAGGGGTGACCAAGAGACCCAGTACTTC.

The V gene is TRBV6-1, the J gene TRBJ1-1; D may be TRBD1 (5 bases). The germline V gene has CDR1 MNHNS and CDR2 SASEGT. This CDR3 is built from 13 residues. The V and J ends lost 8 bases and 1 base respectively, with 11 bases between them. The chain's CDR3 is CASGPGQNTEAFF. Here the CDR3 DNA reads TGTGCCAGCGGACCAGGACAGAACACTGAAGCTTTCTTT.

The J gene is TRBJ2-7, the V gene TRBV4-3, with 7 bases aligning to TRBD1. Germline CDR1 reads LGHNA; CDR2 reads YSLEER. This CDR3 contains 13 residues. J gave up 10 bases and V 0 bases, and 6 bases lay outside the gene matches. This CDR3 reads CASSQENRDSQYF. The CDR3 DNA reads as TGCGCCAGCAGCCAAGAAAATCGGGACAGCCAGTACTTC.

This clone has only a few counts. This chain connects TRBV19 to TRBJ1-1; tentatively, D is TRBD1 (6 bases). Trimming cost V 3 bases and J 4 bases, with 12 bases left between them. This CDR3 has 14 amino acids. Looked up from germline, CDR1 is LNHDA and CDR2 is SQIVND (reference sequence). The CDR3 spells CASSMGAGVTEAFF. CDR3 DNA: TGTGCCAGTAGTATGGGGGCAGGGGTCACTGAAGCTTTCTTT.

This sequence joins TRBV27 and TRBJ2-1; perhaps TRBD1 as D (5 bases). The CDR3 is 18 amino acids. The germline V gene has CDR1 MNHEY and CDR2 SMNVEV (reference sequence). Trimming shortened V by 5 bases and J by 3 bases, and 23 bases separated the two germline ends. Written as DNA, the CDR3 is TGTGCCAGCAGTCCCACCCGGACACCCCAGGCCGGCTACAATGAGCAGTTCTTC. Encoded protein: CASSPTRTPQAGYNEQFF.

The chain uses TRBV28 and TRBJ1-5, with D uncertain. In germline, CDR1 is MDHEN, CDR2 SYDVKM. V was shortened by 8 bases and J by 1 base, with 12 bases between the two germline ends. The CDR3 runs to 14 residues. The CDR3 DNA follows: TGTGCCAGCGGAGGGCTTGGAAGCAATCAGCCCCAGCATTTT. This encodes CASGGLGSNQPQHF.

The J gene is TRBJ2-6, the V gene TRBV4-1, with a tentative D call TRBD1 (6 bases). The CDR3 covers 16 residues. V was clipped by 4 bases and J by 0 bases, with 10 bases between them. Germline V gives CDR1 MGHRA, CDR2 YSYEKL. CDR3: CASSRTGPSGANVLTF. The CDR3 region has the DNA TGCGCCAGCAGCCGAACAGGGCCCTCTGGGGCCAACGTCCTGACTTTC.

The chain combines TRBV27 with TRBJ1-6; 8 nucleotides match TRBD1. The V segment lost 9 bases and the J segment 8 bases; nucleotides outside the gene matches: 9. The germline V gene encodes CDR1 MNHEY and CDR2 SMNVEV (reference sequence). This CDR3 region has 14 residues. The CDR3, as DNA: TGTGCCAGTCAGACTGGGACAGGCTATTCACCCCTCCACTTT. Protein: CASQTGTGYSPLHF.

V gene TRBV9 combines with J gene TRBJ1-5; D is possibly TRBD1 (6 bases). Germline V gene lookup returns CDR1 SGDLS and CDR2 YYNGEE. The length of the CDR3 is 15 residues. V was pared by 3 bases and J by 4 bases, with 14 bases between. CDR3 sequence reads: CASSETGLWNQPQHF. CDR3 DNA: TGTGCCAGCAGCGAAACAGGGCTGTGGAATCAGCCCCAGCATTTT.